The clone carrying this TCR beta chain has more than one count but fewer than ten. What it binds is unknown. A sample-barcoded 5' primer and a J-beta primer mix were used in a second PCR of roughly 7 to 11 cycles. MiXCR, applied by TCRdb to the 5' RACE reads, yields one record per CDR3 protein. The repertoire holds 780,000 or so distinct CDR3 sequences, with approximately 55% as singletons. The sample comes from a study of blood T cells in healthy people across ages. The study's findings and limits: Relative to aged donors, long-lived donors carried more naive CD4+ cells and displayed higher diversity.

The germline gives CDR1 DFQATT, CDR2 SNEGSKA (reference sequence). Trimming stripped 3 bases from V and 7 bases from J, with 12 bases between. The CDR3 has 12 residues. The origin of this receptor is an elderly man in good health. The source material was blood. The rearrangement uses TRBV20-1 and TRBJ1-2; perhaps TRBD1 as D (5 bases). The CDR3 bases are TGCAGTGCTAGGATCCGGGACGGTGGCTACACCTTC. This gives the protein CSARIRDGGYTF.